The next 4 T cell receptor beta chains were all read from a single sample in a study of blood T cell repertoires in COVID-19. TCRdb's copy holds only in-frame clones and misses some; the assay was immunoSEQ multiplex PCR. The sample holds roughly 35,000 clones, around 80% seen once. Source material: peripheral blood. The receptors here all came from a woman aged 60-75 years with acute or convalescent COVID-19.

J is TRBJ1-2 and V is TRBV7-2; D remains unclear. This CDR3 is built from 14 residues. Per germline, CDR1 SGHTA and CDR2 FQGNSA. Trimming stripped 0 bases from V and 5 bases from J, with 10 bases between. CDR3 residues: CASSLAMSDYGYTF. CDR3 bases: TGTGCCAGCAGCTTAGCTATGTCAGATTATGGCTACACCTTC.

The chain is built from TRBV10-3 and TRBJ1-2; D is perhaps TRBD1 (6 bases). Trimming cost V 10 bases and J 8 bases, with 14 bases left between them. The CDR3 totals 11 residues. Germline loops: CDR1 ENHRY, CDR2 SYGVKD. CDR3 amino acids: CATPGDEGYTF. Here the CDR3 DNA reads TGTGCCACCCCAGGGGATGAAGGCTACACCTTC.

This rearrangement joins TRBV19 to TRBJ2-7; 11 bases fit TRBD2. V gave up 6 bases and J gave up 0 bases; unmatched junction bases: 4. The CDR3 runs to 15 residues. CDR1 and CDR2 (germline): LNHDA, SQIVND (reference sequence). DNA of the CDR3: TGTGCCAGTAGGACAACTAGCGGGAGCTCCTACGAGCAGTACTTC. It encodes CASRTTSGSSYEQYF.

The CDR3 DNA reads TGTGCCAGTAGTATAGAACCAGCTAAGACAGCGAACACTGAAGCTTTCTTT. Translating gives CASSIEPAKTANTEAFF. The chain employs TRBV19 and TRBJ1-1, with a weak D call TRBD1 (5 bases). Germline-derived CDR1 and CDR2 are LNHDA and SQIVND (reference sequence). Deletions cut 0 bases from V and 1 base from J, with 15 bases between. The CDR3 extends over 17 amino acids.